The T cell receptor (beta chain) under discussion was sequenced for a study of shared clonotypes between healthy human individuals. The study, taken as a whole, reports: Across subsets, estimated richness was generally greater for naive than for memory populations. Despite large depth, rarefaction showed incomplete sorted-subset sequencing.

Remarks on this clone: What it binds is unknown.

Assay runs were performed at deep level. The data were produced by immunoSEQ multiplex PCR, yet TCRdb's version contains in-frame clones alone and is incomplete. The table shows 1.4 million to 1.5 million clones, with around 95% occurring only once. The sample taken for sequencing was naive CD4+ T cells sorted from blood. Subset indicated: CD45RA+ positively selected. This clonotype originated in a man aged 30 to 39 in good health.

The CDR3 loop is CASMLLAGADTQYF. The CDR3 DNA sequence: TGTGCCAGCATGCTACTAGCGGGAGCAGATACGCAGTATTTT. This chain links TRBV27 with TRBJ2-3; TRBD2 matches 11 bases. J gave up 4 bases and V 7 bases, and 4 bases lay outside the gene matches. This CDR3 comprises 14 residues. CDR1 is MNHEY, CDR2 SMNVEV, per germline (reference sequence).